The 22 T cell receptor beta chains reported below all come from one sample, sequenced in a study of blood T cell repertoires in COVID-19. TCRdb keeps only in-frame clones here, not all; method: immunoSEQ multiplex PCR. The sample holds some 190,000 clones; 70% to 80% are singletons and the top ten take approximately 15%. The sample was PBMCs or T cells enriched from blood (not recorded which). The receptors shown here come from a man between 60 and 70 years old who had been exposed to COVID-19.

About this clone itself: Mismatch with germline at one junction end may stem from a read error. The V and J genes are TRBV10-3 and TRBJ1-3; 9 nucleotides line up with TRBD1. Germline V CDR1 and CDR2: ENHRY, SYGVKD. The CDR3 covers 12 residues. The CDR3 loop is CAISESDGTGSF. The CDR3 region has the DNA TGTGCCATCAGTGAGTCGGACGGGACAGGGAGCTTT.

This clone was detected many times. The V call is TRBV30, the J call TRBJ1-1; 10 bases map to TRBD1. The CDR3 loop spans 17 amino acids. Looked up from germline, CDR1 is GTSNPN and CDR2 is SVGIG (reference sequence). J lost 8 bases, V lost 2 bases, and 17 bases had no gene match. Written as DNA, the CDR3 is TGTGCCTGGAGTTCCACTTGGGGGGGACAGGGGATCACCGAAGCTTTCTTT. Its protein is CAWSSTWGGQGITEAFF.

The V and J genes are TRBV7-2 and TRBJ2-7; 9 positions agree with TRBD2. The CDR3 has 15 residues. V was pared by 4 bases and J by 0 bases, with 4 bases of the junction left unmatched. Germline V CDR1 and CDR2: SGHTA, FQGNSA. The CDR3 sequence: CASSSGLAGSYEQYF. In DNA form, the CDR3 reads TGTGCCAGCAGCTCGGGACTAGCAGGCTCCTACGAGCAGTACTTC.

The genes are TRBV7-2 and TRBJ1-1; D gene ambiguous. The ends were cut back, 2 bases at V and 1 base at J, with 8 bases in the middle. The CDR3 is made up of 14 amino acids. Germline V gene data show CDR1 as SGHTA and CDR2 as FQGNSA. Here the CDR3 DNA reads TGTGCCAGCAGCTTATTATACGGGAACACTGAAGCTTTCTTT. Translation gives CASSLLYGNTEAFF. The full variable domain, its missing parts supplied by reference TRBV7-2 and TRBJ1-1, is GAGVSQSPSNKVTEKGKDVELRCDPISGHTALYWYRQSLGQGLEFLIYFQGNSAPDKSGLPSDRFSAERTGGSVSTLTIQRTQQEDSAVYLCASSLLYGNTEAFFGQGTRLTVV.

The chain recombines TRBV19 with TRBJ2-1, with D tentatively TRBD2 (5 bases). The CDR3 length is 16 residues. Per the germline V gene, CDR1 is LNHDA and CDR2 is SQIVND (reference sequence). The V and J ends lost 3 bases and 3 bases respectively, with 15 bases between them. CDR3 loop: CASSINKRPNYNEQFF. For the CDR3, the DNA is TGTGCCAGTAGTATTAATAAGCGGCCAAACTACAATGAGCAGTTCTTC.

The chain is built from TRBV10-3 and TRBJ2-7; D not resolved. This CDR3 is built from 13 residues. V was clipped by 6 bases and J by 2 bases, with 11 bases between them. In germline, CDR1 is ENHRY, CDR2 SYGVKD. CDR3 amino acids: CAISASTAYEQYF. In nucleotides, the CDR3 is TGTGCCATCAGCGCCTCCACGGCCTACGAGCAGTACTTC.

The chain is built from TRBV5-6 and TRBJ1-6, with a possible D match to TRBD1 (5 bases). Germline values: CDR1 SGHDT, CDR2 YYEEEE. The V end lost 4 bases, the J end lost 10 bases, and 12 bases lay between the germline ends. The CDR3 runs to 13 residues. The CDR3 spells CASSMGPGSPLHF. The CDR3 DNA reads TGTGCCAGCAGCATGGGACCGGGGTCACCCCTCCACTTT. The full variable domain, completed using reference TRBV5-6 and TRBJ1-6, is DAGVTQSPTHLIKTRGQQVTLRCSPKSGHDTVSWYQQALGQGPQFIFQYYEEEERQRGNFPDRFSGHQFPNYSSELNVNALLLGDSALYLCASSMGPGSPLHFGNGTRLTVT.

V is TRBV11-3 and J is TRBJ2-7, with 7 bases lining up with TRBD2. After removal of 3 bases from V and 3 bases from J, the junction contained 8 bases not matched to a gene. CDR3 length: 15 amino acids. The germline V gene has CDR1 SGHNT and CDR2 YENEEA. The CDR3 here is CASSLRGGSVYEQYF. Written as DNA, the CDR3 is TGTGCCAGCAGCTTGAGGGGCGGGAGCGTCTACGAGCAGTACTTC.

The chain links TRBV28 to TRBJ2-5; maybe TRBD1 (6 bases). CDR1 and CDR2 (germline): MDHEN, SYDVKM. This CDR3 has 13 amino acids. With 2 bases removed from V and 7 bases from J, the gap between germline ends came to 11 bases. This CDR3 reads CASSLIRGRTQYF. CDR3 in DNA: TGTGCCAGCAGTTTAATCAGGGGTCGGACCCAGTACTTC.

The CDR3 DNA follows: TGTGCCAGCAGCCCCCTAAGCTCTGGGGCCAACGTCCTGACTTTC. Translated, it gives CASSPLSSGANVLTF. The chain is built from TRBV7-9 and TRBJ2-6; D gene uncertain. V was shortened by 5 bases and J by 0 bases, with 8 bases between the two germline ends. The CDR3 spans 15 residues. The germline V gene encodes CDR1 SEHNR and CDR2 FQNEAQ (reference sequence).

The rearrangement uses TRBV11-2 and TRBJ2-5; 8 bases line up with TRBD2. J gave up 5 bases and V 7 bases, and 15 bases lay outside the gene matches. Germline CDR1 is SGHAT and CDR2 is FQNNGV. The CDR3 totals 16 residues. CDR3 bases: TGTGCCAGCACCAAAAGCGGGAGACTAGAAAGGGAGACCCAGTACTTC. It is translated as CASTKSGRLERETQYF. The entire variable domain, with the rest obtained from reference TRBV11-2 and TRBJ2-5, is as follows: EAGVAQSPRYKIIEKRQSVAFWCNPISGHATLYWYQQILGQGPKLLIQFQNNGVVDDSQLPKDRFSAERLKGVDSTLKIQPAKLEDSAVYLCASTKSGRLERETQYFGPGTRLLVL.

The chain couples TRBV7-9 to TRBJ1-3; D gene unclear. With 5 bases removed from V and 1 base from J, the gap between germline ends came to 12 bases. CDR1 SEHNR and CDR2 FQNEAQ come from the germline V gene (reference sequence). The CDR3 extends over 15 amino acids. This CDR3 is CASSPRSTSGNTIYF. As DNA, the CDR3 is TGTGCCAGCAGCCCCCGGAGTACATCTGGAAACACCATATATTTT.

The chain uses TRBV3-1 (or the pseudogene TRBV3-2) and TRBJ1-3, with D possibly being TRBD1 (5 bases). The CDR3 spans 14 residues. Trimming pared 5 bases from V and 7 bases from J, leaving 15 bases between. Germline CDR1 and CDR2: LGHDT and YNNKEL (reference sequence). CDR3 region: CASSRGRGVNTIYF. The DNA for the CDR3 is TGTGCCAGCAGCAGGGGACGGGGGGTGAACACCATATATTTT.

The genes are TRBV30 and TRBJ2-3; D remains ambiguous. Germline values: CDR1 GTSNPN, CDR2 SVGIG (reference sequence). This CDR3 has 13 amino acids. V was pared by 0 bases and J by 1 base, with 5 bases between. CDR3 region: CAWSVRGTDTQYF. As DNA, the CDR3 is TGTGCCTGGAGTGTACGGGGCACAGATACGCAGTATTTT.

The chain carries TRBV28 and TRBJ1-1; unclear D gene. CDR1 is MDHEN and CDR2 is SYDVKM in the germline V gene. Trimming stripped 3 bases from V and 5 bases from J, with 13 bases between. The CDR3 has 14 residues. Written as DNA, the CDR3 is TGTGCCAGCAGTTTCACGGGGTGGGAGACTGAAGCTTTCTTT. This gives the protein CASSFTGWETEAFF.

The V gene is TRBV19, the J gene TRBJ1-5, with TRBD1 matching 12 bases. The length of the CDR3 is 18 residues. J was trimmed by 2 bases and V by 5 bases; bases with no gene match: 10. The germline V gene has CDR1 LNHDA and CDR2 SQIVND (reference sequence). The CDR3 spells CASSPGTGGGFGNQPQHF. The CDR3 region has the DNA TGTGCCAGTAGTCCCGGGACAGGGGGCGGGTTCGGCAATCAGCCCCAGCATTTT. The whole variable domain, remainder taken from reference TRBV19 and TRBJ1-5, is DGGITQSPKYLFRKEGQNVTLSCEQNLNHDAMYWYRQDPGQGLRLIYYSQIVNDFQKGDIAEGYSVSREKKESFPLTVTSAQKNPTAFYLCASSPGTGGGFGNQPQHFGDGTRLSIL.

This rearrangement joins TRBV4-3 to TRBJ2-7; D may be TRBD1 (6 bases). The germline CDR1 and CDR2 sequences are LGHNA and YSLEER. Trimming removed 1 base at V and 2 bases at J, with 9 bases between. CDR3 length: 14 residues. The CDR3 loop reads CASSQVGGTYEQYF. The CDR3 bases are TGCGCCAGCAGCCAAGTAGGGGGAACCTACGAGCAGTACTTC.

The rearrangement joins TRBV9 to TRBJ2-1; 11 bases are a match to TRBD2. V gave up 2 bases and J gave up 6 bases; unmatched junction bases: 7. The CDR3 runs 16 residues. Germline V gives CDR1 SGDLS, CDR2 YYNGEE. The CDR3 reads CASSVYGTSGLNEQFF. In DNA, the CDR3 is TGTGCCAGCAGCGTCTACGGGACTAGCGGACTCAATGAGCAGTTCTTC.

V usage is TRBV10-3 and J usage is TRBJ2-2, with D hard to call. Trimming cost V 4 bases and J 5 bases, with 11 bases left between them. Germline lookup yields CDR1 ENHRY and CDR2 SYGVKD. This CDR3 spans 14 amino acids. The CDR3 DNA reads as TGTGCCATCAGTGCGGTCGGGTCGACCGGGGAGCTGTTTTTT. This gives the protein CAISAVGSTGELFF.

The J gene is TRBJ2-1, the V gene TRBV5-4; TRBD1 aligns across 10 bases. From germline, CDR1 is SGHNT and CDR2 YYREEE (reference sequence). Trimming at V came to 3 bases and at J to 7 bases, leaving 7 bases not matched to a gene. CDR3 length equals 15 residues. The CDR3 here is CASSSIGTGENEQFF. Written as DNA, the CDR3 is TGTGCCAGCAGCTCGATCGGGACAGGGGAAAATGAGCAGTTCTTC.

In its sample, this clone was seen once. The V and J genes are TRBV7-8 and TRBJ2-7; 10 bases match TRBD2. This CDR3 spans 15 amino acids. CDR1 and CDR2 from the germline V gene are SGHVS and FQNEAQ. The ends lost 5 bases at V and 1 base at J; junction bases unmatched: 5. The CDR3 reads CASSRGTSESYEQYF. CDR3 nucleotides: TGTGCCAGCAGCAGAGGGACTAGCGAATCCTACGAGCAGTACTTC. The entire variable domain, with the rest obtained from reference TRBV7-8 and TRBJ2-7, is as follows: GAGVSQSPRYKVAKRGQDVALRCDPISGHVSLFWYQQALGQGPEFLTYFQNEAQLDKSGLPSDRFFAERPEGSVSTLKIQRTQQEDSAVYLCASSRGTSESYEQYFGPGTRLTVT.

This clone was seen only once. The rearrangement uses TRBV28 and TRBJ1-2, with a weak D call TRBD1 (5 bases). V was pared by 5 bases and J by 4 bases, with 14 bases between. This CDR3 contains 14 residues. Germline lookup yields CDR1 MDHEN and CDR2 SYDVKM. The CDR3 DNA is TGTGCCAGCAGTCCCCCGGGGGACTTCTATGGCTACACCTTC. Encoded protein: CASSPPGDFYGYTF.